This TCR beta chain comes out of a study of T-cell memory formation after mild COVID-19. Notes on the study in general: Proof of SARS-CoV-2 specificity was absent for the second-wave clones that crested on day 37.

TCRdb re-called the 5' RACE reads through MiXCR, storing one row per CDR3 protein. The sample lists a few hundred thousand distinct CDR3 sequences, 14% seen once, with around 20% in the top ten. This clonotype appeared a few times. Its specificity is not known. There are 21 residues in the CDR3. The germline CDR1 and CDR2 sequences are LGHNA and YSLEER. The V and J ends lost 2 bases and 0 bases, in that order; junction bases with no gene match: 16. Sequenced input: PBMCs or a T cell subset sorted from them (not recorded which). This sequence joins TRBV4-3 and TRBJ2-3, with TRBD2 matching over 11 bases. The clonotype comes from a man aged 18 to 30 who had mild COVID-19 (a few samples of this study predate the infection). Cell type and time point are not known. The DNA of the CDR3 is TGCGCCAGCAGCCAAAATATCCCGGGGCTAGCGGGGGGACCTAGCACAGATACGCAGTATTTT. It codes for CASSQNIPGLAGGPSTDTQYF.